This TCR beta chain was identified during a study of blood T cell repertoires in COVID-19. Study-level background: Sites across the United States, Italy and Spain contributed samples from acute and convalescent COVID-19.

This clone appeared a single time. Measured with immunoSEQ multiplex PCR; TCRdb has only the in-frame clones, and not every one. The sample records approximately 71,000 clones, 82% being singletons. The TCR originated in a woman older than 75 with acute or convalescent COVID-19. Sequencing was performed on peripheral blood.

The CDR3 loop reads CASSRAQERAFF. In DNA, the CDR3 is TGTGCCAGCAGTCGGGCCCAGGAGCGGGCTTTCTTT. This chain connects TRBV7-3 to TRBJ1-1; D call uncertain. The CDR3 has 12 residues. Per the germline V gene, CDR1 is SGHTA and CDR2 is FQGTGA. The germline V and J ends were trimmed by 6 bases and 11 bases, with 16 bases remaining between them.